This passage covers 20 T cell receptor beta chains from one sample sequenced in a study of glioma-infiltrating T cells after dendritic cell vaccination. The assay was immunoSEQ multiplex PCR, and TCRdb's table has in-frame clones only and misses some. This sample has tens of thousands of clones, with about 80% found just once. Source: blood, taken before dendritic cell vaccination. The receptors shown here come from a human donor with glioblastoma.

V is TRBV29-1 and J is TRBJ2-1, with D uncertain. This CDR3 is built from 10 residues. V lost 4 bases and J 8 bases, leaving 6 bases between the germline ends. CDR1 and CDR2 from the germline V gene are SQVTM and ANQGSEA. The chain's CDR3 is CSVVSDEQFF. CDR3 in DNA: TGCAGCGTTGTATCGGATGAGCAGTTCTTC.

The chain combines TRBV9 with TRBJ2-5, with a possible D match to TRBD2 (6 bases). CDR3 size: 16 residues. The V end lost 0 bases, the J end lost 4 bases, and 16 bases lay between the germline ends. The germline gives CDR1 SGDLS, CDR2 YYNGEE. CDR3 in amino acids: CASSVEGQGGTETQYF. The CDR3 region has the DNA TGTGCCAGCAGCGTAGAGGGGCAGGGAGGAACAGAGACCCAGTACTTC.

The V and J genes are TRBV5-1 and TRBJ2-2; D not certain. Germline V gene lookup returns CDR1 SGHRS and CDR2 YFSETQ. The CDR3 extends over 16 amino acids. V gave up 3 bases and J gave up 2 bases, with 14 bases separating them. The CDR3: CASSSAGARNTGELFF. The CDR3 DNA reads TGCGCCAGCAGCTCCGCCGGAGCGAGAAACACCGGGGAGCTGTTTTTT.

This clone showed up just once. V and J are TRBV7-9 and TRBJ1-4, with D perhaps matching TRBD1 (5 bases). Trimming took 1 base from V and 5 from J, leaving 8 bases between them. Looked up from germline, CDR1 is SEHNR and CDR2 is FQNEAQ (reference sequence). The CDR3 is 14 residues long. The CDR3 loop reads CASSLVAGNEKLFF. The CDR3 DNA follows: TGTGCCAGCAGCTTAGTTGCAGGGAATGAAAAACTGTTTTTT.

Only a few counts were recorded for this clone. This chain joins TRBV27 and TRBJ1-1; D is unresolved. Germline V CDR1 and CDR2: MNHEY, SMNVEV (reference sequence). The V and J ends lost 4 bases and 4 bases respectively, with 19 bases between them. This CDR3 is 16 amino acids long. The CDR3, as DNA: TGTGCCAGCAGTTCGGTAGACCGGGGATGGGGCACTGAAGCTTTCTTT. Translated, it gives CASSSVDRGWGTEAFF.

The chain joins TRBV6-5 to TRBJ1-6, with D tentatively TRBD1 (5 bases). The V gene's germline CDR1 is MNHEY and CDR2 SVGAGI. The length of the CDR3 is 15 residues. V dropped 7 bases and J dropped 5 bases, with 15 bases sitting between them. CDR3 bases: TGTGCCAGCACCCCACTGGCAGGGCATAATTCACCCCTCCACTTT. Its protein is CASTPLAGHNSPLHF.

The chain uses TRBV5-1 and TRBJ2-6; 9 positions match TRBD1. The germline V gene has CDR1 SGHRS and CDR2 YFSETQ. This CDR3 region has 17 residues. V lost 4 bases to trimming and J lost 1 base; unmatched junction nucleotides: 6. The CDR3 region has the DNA TGCGCCAGCAGCAGGACAGGGGTGGGTTCTGGGGCCAACGTCCTGACTTTC. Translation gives CASSRTGVGSGANVLTF.

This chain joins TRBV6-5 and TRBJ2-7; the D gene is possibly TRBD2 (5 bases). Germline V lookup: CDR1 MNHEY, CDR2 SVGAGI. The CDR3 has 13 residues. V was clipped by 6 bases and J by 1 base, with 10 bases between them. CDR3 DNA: TGTGCCAGCAGACGGGGATTTTCCTACGAGCAGTACTTC. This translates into CASRRGFSYEQYF.

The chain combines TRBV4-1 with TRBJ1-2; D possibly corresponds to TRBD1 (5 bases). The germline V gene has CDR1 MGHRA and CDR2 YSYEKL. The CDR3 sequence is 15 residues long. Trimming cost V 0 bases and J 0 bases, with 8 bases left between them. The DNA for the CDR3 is TGCGCCAGCAGCCAAGACAGGGAATCTAACTATGGCTACACCTTC. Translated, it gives CASSQDRESNYGYTF.

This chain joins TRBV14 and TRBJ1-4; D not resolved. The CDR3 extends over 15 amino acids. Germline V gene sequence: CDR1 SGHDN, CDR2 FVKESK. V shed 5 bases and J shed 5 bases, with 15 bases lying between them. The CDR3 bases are TGTGCCAGCAGCTTAGGGTGGACTGAGAATGAAAAACTGTTTTTT. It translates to CASSLGWTENEKLFF.

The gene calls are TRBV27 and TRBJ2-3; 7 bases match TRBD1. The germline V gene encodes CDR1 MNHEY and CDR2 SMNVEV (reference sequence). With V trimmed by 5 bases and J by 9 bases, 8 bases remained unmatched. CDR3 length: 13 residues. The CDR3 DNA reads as TGTGCCAGCAGTGCACTACAGGGGCCGACGCAGTATTTT. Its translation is CASSALQGPTQYF.

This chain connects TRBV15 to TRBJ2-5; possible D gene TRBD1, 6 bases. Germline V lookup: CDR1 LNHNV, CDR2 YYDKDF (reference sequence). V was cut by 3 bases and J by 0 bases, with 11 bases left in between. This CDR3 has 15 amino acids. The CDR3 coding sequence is TGTGCCACCAGCAGCTTCCGGGACAACCAAGAGACCCAGTACTTC. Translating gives CATSSFRDNQETQYF.

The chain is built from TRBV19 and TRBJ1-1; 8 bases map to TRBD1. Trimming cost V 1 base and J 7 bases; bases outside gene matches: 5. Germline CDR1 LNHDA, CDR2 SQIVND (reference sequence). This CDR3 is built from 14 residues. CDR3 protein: CASSIGQGRVEAFF. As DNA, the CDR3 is TGTGCCAGTAGTATAGGACAGGGGAGGGTTGAAGCTTTCTTT.

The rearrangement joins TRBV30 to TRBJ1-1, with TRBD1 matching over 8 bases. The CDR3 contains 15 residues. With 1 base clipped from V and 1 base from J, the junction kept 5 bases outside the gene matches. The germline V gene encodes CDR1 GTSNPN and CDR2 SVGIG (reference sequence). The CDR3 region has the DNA TGTGCCTGGAGTGCCCGGGGGACAGGGAACACTGAAGCTTTCTTT. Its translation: CAWSARGTGNTEAFF.

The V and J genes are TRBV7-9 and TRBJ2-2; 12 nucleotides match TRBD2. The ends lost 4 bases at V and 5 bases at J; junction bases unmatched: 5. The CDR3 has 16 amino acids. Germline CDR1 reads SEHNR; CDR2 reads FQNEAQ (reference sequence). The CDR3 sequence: CASSSPSGGGTGELFF. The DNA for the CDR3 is TGTGCCAGCAGCTCCCCTAGCGGGGGGGGGACCGGGGAGCTGTTTTTT.

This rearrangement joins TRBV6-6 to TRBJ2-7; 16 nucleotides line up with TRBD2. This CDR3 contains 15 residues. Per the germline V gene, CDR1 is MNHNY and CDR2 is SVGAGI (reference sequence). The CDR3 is CGVGTSGGAGYEQYF. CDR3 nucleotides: TGTGGGGTAGGGACTAGCGGGGGGGCCGGCTACGAGCAGTACTTC.

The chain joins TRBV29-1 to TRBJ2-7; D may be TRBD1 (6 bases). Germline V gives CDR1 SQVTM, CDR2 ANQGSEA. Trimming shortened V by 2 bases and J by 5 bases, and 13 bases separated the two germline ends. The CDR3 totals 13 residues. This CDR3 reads CSVERQGSNEQYF. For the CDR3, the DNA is TGCAGCGTTGAAAGGCAGGGGAGCAACGAGCAGTACTTC.

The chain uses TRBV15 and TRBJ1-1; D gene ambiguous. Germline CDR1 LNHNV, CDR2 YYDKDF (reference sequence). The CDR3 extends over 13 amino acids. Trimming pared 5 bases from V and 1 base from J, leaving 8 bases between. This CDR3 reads CATSELGNTEAFF. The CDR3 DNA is TGTGCCACCAGCGAACTAGGGAACACTGAAGCTTTCTTT.

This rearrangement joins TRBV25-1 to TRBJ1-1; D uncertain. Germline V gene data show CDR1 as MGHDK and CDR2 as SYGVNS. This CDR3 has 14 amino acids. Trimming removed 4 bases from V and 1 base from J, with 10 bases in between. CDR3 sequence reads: CASSGMTGNTEAFF. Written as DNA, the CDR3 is TGTGCCAGCAGTGGGATGACGGGGAACACTGAAGCTTTCTTT.

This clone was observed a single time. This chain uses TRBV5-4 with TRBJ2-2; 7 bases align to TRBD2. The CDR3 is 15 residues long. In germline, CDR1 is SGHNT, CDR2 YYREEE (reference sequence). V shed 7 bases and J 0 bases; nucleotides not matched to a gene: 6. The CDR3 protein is CASGTTASNTGELFF. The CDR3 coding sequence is TGTGCCAGCGGGACTACAGCCTCGAACACCGGGGAGCTGTTTTTT.